Below, 31 T cell receptor beta chains from the same sample are listed, as sequenced in a study of blood T cell repertoires in COVID-19. Generated by immunoSEQ multiplex PCR, the TCRdb table keeps only in-frame clones and is missing some. The table has just over 150,000 clones, approximately 92% seen once. The sequencing sample was made of peripheral blood. The receptor set was obtained from a woman aged 50 to 60 with acute or convalescent COVID-19.

The rearrangement links TRBV21-1 to TRBJ2-4; the listed D gene, TRBD1, was not tested against the DNA. TRBV21-1 is recorded as a pseudogene. The CDR3 totals 13 residues. This CDR3 reads CAPFYRGKNIQYF. DNA for the CDR3: TGTGCCCCCTTCTACAGGGGCAAAAACATTCAGTACTTC.

This chain links TRBV19 with TRBJ1-5; no reliable D call. The V and J ends lost 3 bases and 0 bases respectively, with 6 bases between them. Germline V gives CDR1 LNHDA, CDR2 SQIVND (reference sequence). This CDR3 spans 14 amino acids. CDR3 sequence: CASSMPGSNQPQHF. The CDR3 bases are TGTGCCAGTAGTATGCCGGGTAGCAATCAGCCCCAGCATTTT.

The chain links TRBV28 to TRBJ2-7; D is uncertain. Germline V lookup: CDR1 MDHEN, CDR2 SYDVKM. CDR3 length equals 11 residues. The CDR3 bases are TGTGCTTCACAAAGCTCCTACGAGCAGTACTTC. Translated: CASQSSYEQYF.

The chain is built from TRBV3-1 (or the pseudogene TRBV3-2) and TRBJ2-7; TRBD1 matches 7 bases. Unmatched junction bases numbered 7, after V lost 3 bases and J lost 5 bases. The germline V gene encodes CDR1 LGHDT and CDR2 YNNKEL (reference sequence). CDR3 length: 14 amino acids. The CDR3 sequence is CASSQGLTGNEQYF. Here the CDR3 DNA reads TGTGCCAGCAGCCAGGGCTTGACAGGGAACGAGCAGTACTTC.

The V and J genes are TRBV30 and TRBJ1-6; perhaps TRBD1 as D (6 bases). This CDR3 contains 13 residues. Deletions cut 1 base from V and 12 bases from J, with 13 bases between. The germline CDR1 and CDR2 sequences are GTSNPN and SVGIG (reference sequence). The CDR3 is CAWSALGAGPLHF. Here the CDR3 DNA reads TGTGCCTGGAGTGCTCTGGGGGCAGGACCCCTCCACTTT.

The J gene is TRBJ2-1, the V gene TRBV4-3; 8 positions agree with TRBD2. The germline V gene encodes CDR1 LGHNA and CDR2 YSLEER. V was clipped by 1 base and J by 5 bases; unmatched bases: 10. The CDR3 spans 17 residues. CDR3 sequence: CASSQAPASGLNNEQFF. CDR3 sequence (DNA): TGCGCCAGCAGCCAAGCCCCCGCTAGCGGGCTTAACAATGAGCAGTTCTTC.

This clone was recorded a few times. The rearrangement links TRBV28 to TRBJ1-2; 10 bases fit TRBD1. The germline V gene encodes CDR1 MDHEN and CDR2 SYDVKM. The CDR3 contains 17 residues. After removal of 5 bases from V and 5 bases from J, the junction contained 14 bases not matched to a gene. The CDR3 sequence is CASSPPGTGVIGYGYTF. CDR3 DNA: TGTGCCAGCAGTCCTCCCGGGACAGGGGTAATCGGGTATGGCTACACCTTC.

This chain uses TRBV20-1 with TRBJ1-1; D gene unclear. The V gene's germline CDR1 is DFQATT and CDR2 SNEGSKA (reference sequence). The CDR3 is made up of 11 amino acids. CDR3 in DNA: TGCGGCCAAGGTGGGCACACTGAAGCTTTCTTT. Its protein is CGQGGHTEAFF.

This clone was seen more than once but under ten times. This rearrangement joins TRBV3-1 (or the pseudogene TRBV3-2) to TRBJ1-2, with unresolved D. Trimming pared 3 bases from V and 3 bases from J, leaving 14 bases between. The CDR3 totals 15 residues. In germline, CDR1 is LGHDT, CDR2 YNNKEL (reference sequence). The CDR3 bases are TGTGCCAGCAGCCAGGAGCAATTCGGGGACTATGGCTACACCTTC. It codes for CASSQEQFGDYGYTF.

This clone is a singleton in its sample. The rearrangement links TRBV4-2 to TRBJ1-2, with TRBD1 matching 9 bases. CDR1 LGHNA and CDR2 YNFKEQ come from the germline V gene. The CDR3 sequence is 17 residues long. The V gene end was trimmed by 3 bases and the J gene end by 5 bases; junction bases not matched to a gene: 13. The CDR3 here is CASSQYTGTGNRYGYTF. The CDR3 nucleotides are TGTGCCAGCAGCCAGTACACCGGGACAGGGAATCGATATGGCTACACCTTC.

J is TRBJ2-1 and V is TRBV6-4; D possibly corresponds to TRBD1 (7 bases). Trimming shortened V by 1 base and J by 6 bases, and 16 bases separated the two germline ends. Germline CDR1 reads MRHNA; CDR2 reads SNTAGT. The CDR3 totals 16 residues. The CDR3 loop reads CASSDFGGQSTNEQFF. The DNA for the CDR3 is TGTGCCAGCAGTGACTTCGGGGGACAGAGCACCAATGAGCAGTTCTTC.

The chain employs TRBV19 and TRBJ1-4, with a tentative D call TRBD1 (6 bases). This CDR3 is 15 amino acids long. Germline V lookup: CDR1 LNHDA, CDR2 SQIVND (reference sequence). V lost 5 bases to trimming and J lost 3 bases, with 13 bases between them. CDR3 DNA sequence: TGTGCCAGTAGTTTCTACGGGACACCTAATGAAAAACTGTTTTTT. This codes for CASSFYGTPNEKLFF.

The chain links TRBV11-2 to TRBJ1-6; a possible D gene is TRBD1 (6 bases). Germline V CDR1 and CDR2: SGHAT, FQNNGV. Trimming removed 3 bases from V and 9 bases from J, with 15 bases in between. CDR3 length: 15 amino acids. The CDR3 DNA is TGTGCCAGCAGCTTGAAACAGGGTTTAAGTTCACCCCTCCACTTT. It translates to CASSLKQGLSSPLHF.

This clone appeared a single time. The chain is built from TRBV14 and TRBJ2-2; no clear D. The CDR3 length is 12 residues. From germline, CDR1 is SGHDN and CDR2 FVKESK. The V gene lost 1 base and the J gene lost 7 bases, with 4 bases spanning the gap. The CDR3 DNA reads as TGTGCCAGCAGCCAAGTTATCGGGGAGCTGTTTTTT. This sequence encodes CASSQVIGELFF.

V and J are TRBV5-1 and TRBJ2-7; 8 bases map to TRBD1. The CDR3 has 12 residues. V shed 4 bases, J shed 9 bases, and the junction held 6 bases outside the gene matches. Looked up from germline, CDR1 is SGHRS and CDR2 is YFSETQ. Here the CDR3 reads CASSNPGTGQYF. CDR3 nucleotides: TGCGCCAGCAGCAATCCCGGGACAGGGCAGTACTTC.

The V call is TRBV27, the J call TRBJ2-1; TRBD1 matches at 8 bases. Per the germline V gene, CDR1 is MNHEY and CDR2 is SMNVEV (reference sequence). V was pared by 6 bases and J by 3 bases, with 7 bases of the junction left unmatched. There are 15 residues in the CDR3. As DNA, the CDR3 is TGTGCCAGCAGAAGAGACAGGGGAAGCTACAATGAGCAGTTCTTC. It encodes CASRRDRGSYNEQFF.

For the CDR3, the DNA is TGTGCCAGCAGCAACAGCTCCTATAATTCACCCCTCCACTTT. Translation gives CASSNSSYNSPLHF. J is TRBJ1-6 and V is TRBV21-1; the table names TRBD1, a call not compared with the DNA. TRBV21-1 is described as a pseudogene. The CDR3 runs 14 residues.

The chain recombines TRBV5-6 with TRBJ2-1; TRBD1 matches 9 bases. CDR1 is SGHDT, CDR2 YYEEEE, per germline. This CDR3 spans 16 amino acids. V gave up 0 bases and J gave up 5 bases; unmatched junction bases: 6. As DNA, the CDR3 is TGTGCCAGCAGCTTGGTGGACAGGGGTAGCCACAATGAGCAGTTCTTC. This gives the protein CASSLVDRGSHNEQFF.

The chain employs TRBV5-4 and TRBJ1-1; possibly TRBD1 for D (5 bases). The germline V gene encodes CDR1 SGHNT and CDR2 YYREEE (reference sequence). V lost 7 bases, J lost 4 bases, and 14 bases lay in between. The CDR3 contains 13 residues. CDR3 residues: CASRGGFGTEAFF. DNA for the CDR3: TGTGCCAGCCGTGGGGGGTTCGGCACTGAAGCTTTCTTT.

The chain recombines TRBV11-2 with TRBJ1-1; unclear D gene. The CDR3 loop spans 13 amino acids. V lost 5 bases and J lost 5, with 12 bases in between. Germline loops: CDR1 SGHAT, CDR2 FQNNGV. CDR3 in amino acids: CASSAAVRTEAFF. The DNA of the CDR3 is TGTGCCAGCAGCGCGGCCGTAAGGACTGAAGCTTTCTTT.

The chain carries TRBV6-1 and TRBJ2-5, with 7 bases fitting TRBD2. The CDR3 sequence is 14 residues long. V shed 2 bases, J shed 5 bases, and the junction held 5 bases outside the gene matches. The V gene's germline CDR1 is MNHNS and CDR2 SASEGT. CDR3 bases: TGTGCCAGCAGTGAAATGGTGGGAGGGGAGACCCAGTACTTC. This codes for CASSEMVGGETQYF.

The chain employs TRBV7-8 and TRBJ2-7; 10 nucleotides match TRBD1. This CDR3 is 15 amino acids long. Looked up from germline, CDR1 is SGHVS and CDR2 is FQNEAQ. Losses at the gene ends were 1 base for V and 5 bases for J; bases not matched to a gene: 5. Here the CDR3 DNA reads TGTGCCAGCAGCTTAGGGGACGGGACAGGGGACGAGCAGTACTTC. This gives the protein CASSLGDGTGDEQYF.

This clone was recorded only once. CDR3 residues: CSAGGAGTIGYTF. DNA for the CDR3: TGCAGCGCCGGGGGGGCAGGGACAATTGGCTACACCTTC. The rearrangement links TRBV29-1 to TRBJ1-2; a possible D gene is TRBD1 (6 bases). Germline-derived CDR1 and CDR2 are SQVTM and ANQGSEA. CDR3 length: 13 residues. The V and J ends lost 7 bases and 7 bases respectively, with 19 bases between them. Combining the CDR3 with reference TRBV29-1 and TRBJ1-2 gives the whole variable domain SAVISQKPSRDICQRGTSLTIQCQVDSQVTMMFWYRQQPGQSLTLIATANQGSEATYESGFVIDKFPISRPNLTFSTLTVSNMSPEDSSIYLCSAGGAGTIGYTFGSGTRLTVV.

The CDR3 sequence is CASSLITGSYGYTF. CDR3 bases: TGCGCCAGCAGCTTAATCACAGGGAGCTATGGCTACACCTTC. This rearrangement joins TRBV5-1 to TRBJ1-2; tentatively, D is TRBD1 (6 bases). Germline loops: CDR1 SGHRS, CDR2 YFSETQ. There are 14 residues in the CDR3. Between the trimmed V and J ends, which lost 2 bases and 4 bases, there was a span of 12 bases.

The CDR3 DNA is TGCGCCAGCAGCCAAGATTTAGGTAGGGGGCCAGAGGTTACTGGAAACACCATATATTTT. Its translation: CASSQDLGRGPEVTGNTIYF. The rearrangement joins TRBV4-3 to TRBJ1-3; TRBD1 matches at 7 bases. The CDR3 contains 20 residues. J lost 2 bases, V lost 0 bases, and 16 bases had no gene match. Germline values: CDR1 LGHNA, CDR2 YSLEER.

The gene calls are TRBV5-6 and TRBJ1-1, with 9 positions matching TRBD1. Germline V gene data show CDR1 as SGHDT and CDR2 as YYEEEE. This CDR3 contains 15 residues. The V and J ends lost 3 bases and 2 bases, in that order; junction bases with no gene match: 5. CDR3 amino acids: CASSWTGAPNTEAFF. CDR3 nucleotides: TGTGCCAGCAGCTGGACAGGGGCGCCCAACACTGAAGCTTTCTTT.

The V and J genes are TRBV24-1 and TRBJ1-2; D gene unclear. V lost 2 bases and J 0 bases, leaving 6 bases between the germline ends. The CDR3 runs to 14 residues. The germline CDR1 and CDR2 sequences are KGHDR and SFDVKD. For the CDR3, the DNA is TGTGCCACCAGTGATTCTGTTACTAACTATGGCTACACCTTC. Translating it yields CATSDSVTNYGYTF.

This chain joins TRBV9 and TRBJ1-3; 7 bases align to TRBD1. CDR1 is SGDLS, CDR2 YYNGEE, per germline. Trimming removed 3 bases from V and 2 bases from J; junction bases left unmatched: 8. The CDR3 spans 16 residues. CDR3 nucleotides: TGTGCCAGCAGCGCACATGACAGGGCGACTGGAAACACCATATATTTT. Translated: CASSAHDRATGNTIYF.

The rearrangement joins TRBV27 to TRBJ2-5; 9 bases fit TRBD1. This CDR3 has 16 residues. Per germline, CDR1 MNHEY and CDR2 SMNVEV (reference sequence). V trimming: 6 bases; J trimming: 9 bases; junction bases outside the gene matches: 17. The CDR3 sequence: CASSSPSGTGLGAQYF. CDR3 nucleotide sequence: TGTGCCAGCAGCAGCCCCTCCGGGACAGGGCTAGGGGCCCAGTACTTC.

This sequence joins TRBV10-2 and TRBJ1-1; perhaps TRBD1 as D (5 bases). Per germline, CDR1 WSHSY and CDR2 SAAADI. The CDR3 has 15 residues. Trimming stripped 2 bases from V and 7 bases from J, with 17 bases between. CDR3 sequence reads: CASSESRGTDLEAFF. The CDR3 DNA sequence: TGCGCCAGCAGTGAGAGTCGGGGGACCGACCTTGAAGCTTTCTTT.

This clone was recorded only once. The chain combines TRBV19 with TRBJ1-5; 7 nucleotides agree with TRBD1. Germline loops: CDR1 LNHDA, CDR2 SQIVND (reference sequence). With V trimmed by 6 bases and J by 2 bases, 10 bases remained unmatched. The CDR3 loop spans 16 amino acids. The CDR3 region is CASSRDWTGGNQPQHF. CDR3 sequence (DNA): TGTGCCAGTAGCCGCGACTGGACAGGTGGCAATCAGCCCCAGCATTTT.